These T cell receptor beta chains were read from a single sample in a study of T-cell reconstitution after alpha-beta-depleted transplantation in children. TCRdb analysed the PCR reads with MiXCR anew, one entry per CDR3 protein. The repertoire includes a few hundred thousand distinct CDR3 sequences, 7.5% to 10% of them detected once, and 5.1% sits in the top ten. Sequenced here: PBMCs from the stem cell graft donor, sampled from the stem cell graft. The receptors derive from a human donor who donated a stem cell graft to a child with SCID. CDR3s include the opening cysteine and the closing phenylalanine or tryptophan. Fields, in order: CDR3 length, clone size, V gene, D gene, J gene, CDR3 protein, CDR3 DNA. The D gene is left open where the match is weak. A row's size may be missing; if present it is once, few, many or a size class.

length: 17; size: .; V: TRBV3-1; D: .; J: TRBJ1-1; CDR3: CACTQDLFHSWNTEAFF; DNA: TGTGCCTGCACCCAAGATCTCTTCCATTCTTGGAACACTGAAGCTTTCTTT
length: 15; size: .; V: TRBV4-3; D: .; J: TRBJ1-1; CDR3: CASSQAVGYNTEAFF; DNA: TGCGCCAGCAGCCAAGCGGTCGGTTACAACACTGAAGCTTTCTTT
length: 15; size: many; V: TRBV2; D: TRBD2; J: TRBJ2-7; CDR3: CASSSTSGAPYEQYF; DNA: TGTGCCAGCAGCTCTACTAGCGGGGCTCCCTACGAGCAGTACTTC
length: 15; size: many; V: TRBV25-1; D: .; J: TRBJ2-7; CDR3: CASSEGQTYNSNQYF; DNA: TGTGCCAGCAGTGAAGGCCAAACTTATAACAGCAACCAGTACTTC
length: 14; size: many; V: TRBV12-3/TRBV12-4; D: .; J: TRBJ2-2; CDR3: CASSAGVRAGELFF; DNA: TGTGCCAGCAGTGCAGGGGTGAGAGCCGGGGAGCTGTTTTTT
length: 15; size: many; V: TRBV25-1; D: .; J: TRBJ2-3; CDR3: CASSAGPMRGDTQYF; DNA: TGTGCCAGCAGTGCGGGTCCGATGAGGGGAGATACGCAGTATTTT
length: 12; size: many; V: TRBV7-2; D: .; J: TRBJ1-1; CDR3: CASSLNGNEAFF; DNA: TGTGCCAGCAGCTTAAACGGAAATGAAGCTTTCTTT
length: 16; size: many; V: TRBV3-1; D: .; J: TRBJ1-1; CDR3: CASSQTSRGGNTEAFF; DNA: TGTGCCAGCAGCCAAACATCCAGGGGCGGGAACACTGAAGCTTTCTTT
length: 12; size: .; V: TRBV7-2; D: TRBD2; J: TRBJ2-7; CDR3: CASGSGRYEQYF; DNA: TGTGCCAGCGGTAGCGGGCGTTACGAGCAGTACTTC
length: 14; size: many; V: TRBV5-1; D: TRBD1; J: TRBJ1-1; CDR3: CASSSDRVSTEAFF; DNA: TGCGCCAGCAGCTCCGACAGGGTGAGCACTGAAGCTTTCTTT
length: 13; size: many; V: TRBV12-3/TRBV12-4; D: TRBD2; J: TRBJ2-2; CDR3: CATGLAGAGELFF; DNA: TGTGCCACCGGACTAGCGGGGGCCGGGGAGCTGTTTTTT
length: 13; size: .; V: TRBV7-2; D: .; J: TRBJ1-6; CDR3: CASTLGGNSPLHF; DNA: TGTGCCAGCACCCTAGGGGGAAATTCACCCCTCCACTTT
length: 17; size: many; V: TRBV9; D: .; J: TRBJ2-1; CDR3: CASSPRQGRAAYNEQFF; DNA: TGTGCCAGCAGCCCCCGGCAGGGTAGGGCAGCCTACAATGAGCAGTTCTTC
length: 14; size: few; V: TRBV7-2; D: .; J: TRBJ1-5; CDR3: CASSQTGSTQPQHF; DNA: TGTGCCAGCAGCCAAACAGGCTCGACACAGCCCCAGCATTTT
length: 16; size: many; V: TRBV4-1; D: TRBD2; J: TRBJ2-1; CDR3: CASSPQQVAGRDEQFF; DNA: TGCGCCAGCAGCCCCCAACAGGTAGCGGGGAGGGATGAGCAGTTCTTC
length: 15; size: many; V: TRBV6-1; D: .; J: TRBJ2-3; CDR3: CASSERAETTDTQYF; DNA: TGTGCCAGCAGTGAAAGGGCGGAGACCACAGATACGCAGTATTTT
length: 14; size: .; V: TRBV20-1; D: .; J: TRBJ1-2; CDR3: CSARDLGRVDGYTF; DNA: TGCAGTGCTAGAGATCTAGGCAGGGTGGACGGCTACACCTTC
length: 14; size: few; V: TRBV29-1; D: TRBD1; J: TRBJ2-7; CDR3: CSVEEGQGAPEQYF; DNA: TGCAGCGTTGAAGAGGGACAGGGGGCTCCGGAGCAGTACTTC
length: 15; size: many; V: TRBV5-1; D: .; J: TRBJ2-3; CDR3: CASSLGGIPPDTQYF; DNA: TGCGCCAGCAGCTTAGGGGGAATCCCCCCAGATACGCAGTATTTT
length: 14; size: many; V: TRBV7-3; D: .; J: TRBJ2-3; CDR3: CASSLNRRGDTQYF; DNA: TGTGCCAGCAGCTTAAACAGGAGGGGAGATACGCAGTATTTT
length: 14; size: many; V: TRBV5-6; D: .; J: TRBJ1-2; CDR3: CASSPQGRGVGYTF; DNA: TGTGCCAGCAGCCCACAGGGCCGTGGGGTAGGCTACACCTTC
length: 17; size: few; V: TRBV6-1; D: TRBD1; J: TRBJ1-5; CDR3: CASSVGQGAGGNQPQHF; DNA: TGTGCCAGCAGCGTCGGACAGGGGGCTGGAGGCAATCAGCCCCAGCATTTT
length: 14; size: many; V: TRBV11-2; D: .; J: TRBJ1-1; CDR3: CASSLKRGNTEAFF; DNA: TGTGCCAGCAGCTTAAAACGGGGGAACACTGAAGCTTTCTTT
length: 15; size: many; V: TRBV11-2; D: TRBD2; J: TRBJ2-7; CDR3: CASSDSGGTTYEQYF; DNA: TGTGCCAGCAGCGATAGCGGGGGAACCACCTACGAGCAGTACTTC
length: 14; size: many; V: TRBV5-1; D: .; J: TRBJ2-5; CDR3: CASSLEGHQETQYF; DNA: TGCGCCAGCAGCTTGGAGGGACACCAAGAGACCCAGTACTTC
length: 15; size: few; V: TRBV12-3/TRBV12-4; D: .; J: TRBJ1-5; CDR3: CASSLARDSNQPQHF; DNA: TGTGCCAGCAGTTTAGCCAGGGATTCTAATCAGCCCCAGCATTTT
length: 13; size: many; V: TRBV4-2; D: .; J: TRBJ1-2; CDR3: CASSQEADYGYTF; DNA: TGTGCCAGCAGCCAAGAGGCAGACTATGGCTACACCTTC
length: 12; size: many; V: TRBV29-1; D: TRBD1; J: TRBJ1-1; CDR3: CSGGQGGTEAFF; DNA: TGCAGCGGGGGACAGGGCGGAACTGAAGCTTTCTTT
length: 16; size: many; V: TRBV5-1; D: TRBD1; J: TRBJ2-1; CDR3: CASSWTGRSSYNEQFF; DNA: TGCGCCAGCAGCTGGACAGGCAGGAGCTCCTACAATGAGCAGTTCTTC
length: 13; size: many; V: TRBV7-9; D: .; J: TRBJ2-2; CDR3: CASSLRGSGELFF; DNA: TGTGCCAGCAGCTTGCGGGGCAGCGGGGAGCTGTTTTTT
length: 11; size: many; V: TRBV20-1; D: .; J: TRBJ2-5; CDR3: CSARGRETQYF; DNA: TGCAGTGCTAGAGGACGGGAGACCCAGTACTTC
length: 17; size: many; V: TRBV20-1; D: .; J: TRBJ2-3; CDR3: CSARALLGREYTDTQYF; DNA: TGCAGTGCTAGAGCCCTCCTCGGGCGAGAATACACAGATACGCAGTATTTT
length: 18; size: many; V: TRBV6-2/TRBV6-3; D: TRBD1; J: TRBJ2-1; CDR3: CASSYSINLDRRYNEQFF; DNA: TGTGCCAGCAGTTACTCGATAAATCTGGACAGGCGCTACAATGAGCAGTTCTTC
length: 15; size: .; V: TRBV19; D: .; J: TRBJ1-5; CDR3: CASILTGVSNQPQHF; DNA: TGTGCCAGTATTCTTACAGGAGTCAGCAATCAGCCCCAGCATTTT
length: 15; size: many; V: TRBV12-3/TRBV12-4; D: .; J: TRBJ2-7; CDR3: CASSFMGSPVYEQYF; DNA: TGTGCCAGCAGTTTCATGGGCAGCCCCGTCTACGAGCAGTACTTC
length: 12; size: many; V: TRBV29-1; D: .; J: TRBJ1-2; CDR3: CSVAGYPGGYTF; DNA: TGCAGCGTTGCCGGGTACCCGGGGGGCTACACCTTC
length: 17; size: many; V: TRBV9; D: .; J: TRBJ2-1; CDR3: CASSVAQGGPAYNEQFF; DNA: TGTGCCAGCAGCGTAGCTCAAGGGGGACCTGCCTACAATGAGCAGTTCTTC
length: 11; size: .; V: TRBV7-2; D: .; J: TRBJ2-1; CDR3: CASSLADEQFF; DNA: TGTGCCAGCAGCTTGGCCGATGAGCAGTTCTTC
length: 13; size: .; V: TRBV29-1; D: .; J: TRBJ2-3; CDR3: CSVDQGNTDTQYF; DNA: TGCAGCGTTGATCAGGGGAACACAGATACGCAGTATTTT
length: 15; size: many; V: TRBV28; D: TRBD2; J: TRBJ2-1; CDR3: CASGTTGSGYNEQFF; DNA: TGTGCCAGCGGGACTACAGGATCGGGCTACAATGAGCAGTTCTTC
length: 14; size: many; V: TRBV6-1; D: .; J: TRBJ1-4; CDR3: CASSEQGLLEKLFF; DNA: TGTGCCAGCAGTGAACAGGGACTTCTGGAAAAACTGTTTTTT
length: 17; size: many; V: TRBV6-1; D: TRBD2; J: TRBJ2-1; CDR3: CASSKSLAGDLYNEQFF; DNA: TGTGCCAGCAGTAAGTCGCTAGCGGGAGACCTCTACAATGAGCAGTTCTTC
length: 16; size: many; V: TRBV7-9; D: TRBD2; J: TRBJ2-5; CDR3: CASIPFRLAGQETQYF; DNA: TGTGCCAGCATCCCCTTCCGGCTAGCGGGACAAGAGACCCAGTACTTC
length: 14; size: .; V: TRBV20-1; D: .; J: TRBJ2-2; CDR3: CSARDRSNTGELFF; DNA: TGCAGTGCTAGAGATCGATCGAACACCGGGGAGCTGTTTTTT
length: 13; size: once; V: TRBV5-4; D: .; J: TRBJ2-7; CDR3: CASSPGQSYEQYF; DNA: TGTGCCAGCAGCCCTGGACAGTCCTACGAGCAGTACTTC
length: 16; size: many; V: TRBV12-3/TRBV12-4; D: TRBD1; J: TRBJ1-4; CDR3: CASRPGGAGTNEKLFF; DNA: TGTGCCAGCAGACCAGGGGGCGCGGGTACTAATGAAAAACTGTTTTTT
length: 16; size: few; V: TRBV5-1; D: TRBD1; J: TRBJ2-7; CDR3: CASSLGRGTGGYEQYF; DNA: TGCGCCAGCAGCTTGGGACGAGGGACAGGGGGCTACGAGCAGTACTTC
length: 11; size: many; V: TRBV5-1; D: TRBD1; J: TRBJ2-1; CDR3: CASSSPGQEFF; DNA: TGCGCCAGCAGCTCCCCGGGACAGGAGTTCTTC
length: 14; size: many; V: TRBV19; D: .; J: TRBJ2-6; CDR3: CASRPGAGANVLTF; DNA: TGTGCCAGTAGACCGGGAGCCGGGGCCAACGTCCTGACTTTC
length: 14; size: many; V: TRBV20-1; D: TRBD2; J: TRBJ2-3; CDR3: CSARPGLGRDTQYF; DNA: TGCAGTGCTAGACCGGGACTAGGGAGGGATACGCAGTATTTT
length: 15; size: .; V: TRBV5-5; D: .; J: TRBJ2-7; CDR3: CASSRGKVGGYEQYF; DNA: TGTGCCAGCAGCCGTGGTAAGGTGGGCGGCTACGAGCAGTACTTC
length: 15; size: many; V: TRBV5-1; D: .; J: TRBJ1-2; CDR3: CASSLTRASNLGYTF; DNA: TGCGCCAGCAGCTTAACCAGGGCATCAAATTTGGGCTACACCTTC
length: 15; size: many; V: TRBV5-6; D: .; J: TRBJ1-3; CDR3: CASSLGPLSGNTIYF; DNA: TGTGCCAGCAGCCTGGGACCGCTCTCTGGAAACACCATATATTTT
length: 14; size: many; V: TRBV12-3/TRBV12-4; D: .; J: TRBJ1-1; CDR3: CASGWGDMNTEAFF; DNA: TGTGCCAGCGGGTGGGGGGACATGAACACTGAAGCTTTCTTT
length: 14; size: few; V: TRBV7-2; D: TRBD2; J: TRBJ2-7; CDR3: CASSLEGGFYEQYF; DNA: TGTGCCAGCAGCTTAGAGGGAGGGTTCTACGAGCAGTACTTC
length: 12; size: .; V: TRBV9; D: .; J: TRBJ1-2; CDR3: CASSPPGLSYTF; DNA: TGTGCCAGCAGCCCACCGGGACTAAGCTACACCTTC